This T cell receptor (beta chain) comes out of a study of T-cell memory formation after mild COVID-19. CDR1 is SGHRS and CDR2 is YFSETQ in the germline V gene. The CDR3 contains 14 residues. The V gene lost 5 bases and the J gene lost 0 bases, with 10 bases spanning the gap. Remarks on this clonotype: Its antigen is undetermined.

A 5'RACE reaction primed in the constant segment made cDNA libraries of TCR alpha and TCR beta, and these carried sample barcodes and UMIs. TCRdb reanalysed the 5' RACE reads using MiXCR and keeps one entry per CDR3 protein. The sample records roughly 350,000 distinct CDR3 sequences, around 21% being singletons. Notes on the study in general: The study found balanced CD4/CD8 in clones contracting day 15 to 85 and a CD4+ lean in later expanders. Mainly in CM and EM were contracting CD4+ clones; CD8+ were in EMRA.

The receptor was isolated from an adult woman who had mild COVID-19 (a few samples of this study predate the infection). Cell type and time point are not known. This chain joins TRBV5-1 and TRBJ2-3; D tentatively fits TRBD1 or TRBD2 (5 bases each). Sequenced sample: PBMCs or a T cell subset sorted from them (not recorded which). CDR3 in DNA: TGCGCCAGCAGGCCCGGGGCCAGCACAGATACGCAGTATTTT. Protein: CASRPGASTDTQYF.